Presented here are 20 T cell receptor beta chains from one specimen sequenced in a study of blood T cell repertoires in COVID-19. Sequencing used immunoSEQ multiplex PCR; TCRdb keeps in-frame clones, though not all of them. Here the sample spans a few hundred thousand clones, roughly 89% being singletons. Material: PBMCs or T cells enriched from blood (not recorded which). The source of these receptors is a woman aged 18-29 years who had recovered from COVID-19.

The chain has TRBV4-1 and TRBJ2-1; 8 nucleotides align to TRBD2. CDR3 size: 15 residues. Germline V CDR1 and CDR2: MGHRA, YSYEKL. Trimming at V came to 4 bases and at J to 3 bases, leaving 5 bases not matched to a gene. Here the CDR3 DNA reads TGCGCCAGCAGCCCTACTAGCGGATTCTACAATGAGCAGTTCTTC. It encodes CASSPTSGFYNEQFF.

This rearrangement joins TRBV24-1 to TRBJ2-1, with D possibly TRBD2 on 6 matching bases. CDR3 size: 17 residues. V was pared by 0 bases and J by 0 bases, with 11 bases between. CDR1 KGHDR and CDR2 SFDVKD come from the germline V gene. CDR3 DNA: TGTGCCACCAGTGATTTGGGGCGGGAAAGCTCCTACAATGAGCAGTTCTTC. It is translated as CATSDLGRESSYNEQFF.

This clone came up many times. The chain is built from TRBV5-6 and TRBJ1-2; no reliable D call. From germline, CDR1 is SGHDT and CDR2 YYEEEE. V was pared by 6 bases and J by 0 bases, with 12 bases between. The CDR3 sequence is 14 residues long. CDR3 DNA: TGTGCCAGCACCTGGGTTAGCACTAACTATGGCTACACCTTC. Its protein is CASTWVSTNYGYTF.

This clone has only one observation. The V call is TRBV28, the J call TRBJ1-2; D unclear. Germline V gene data show CDR1 as MDHEN and CDR2 as SYDVKM. Between the trimmed V and J ends, which lost 3 bases and 3 bases, there was a span of 8 bases. The CDR3 extends over 13 amino acids. The CDR3 spells CASSLGTDYGYTF. CDR3 nucleotide sequence: TGTGCCAGCAGTTTGGGCACTGACTATGGCTACACCTTC.

Turning to this clone: In the same sample, other DNA sequences code for this CDR3. The J gene is TRBJ1-1, the V gene TRBV7-2; D is unclear. Trimming left V 1 base short and J 7 bases short, with 7 bases between. The germline V gene has CDR1 SGHTA and CDR2 FQGNSA. The CDR3 extends over 12 amino acids. CDR3 coding DNA: TGTGCCAGCAGCTTAGTCGCCGGTGAAGCTTTCTTT. Residues: CASSLVAGEAFF.

The rearrangement links TRBV4-3 to TRBJ2-1; 10 nucleotides align to TRBD2. Germline CDR1 reads LGHNA; CDR2 reads YSLEER. CDR3 length equals 15 residues. V dropped 2 bases and J dropped 9; count of bases not matched to a gene: 7. The chain's CDR3 is CASSQSHTSGIEQFF. The DNA for the CDR3 is TGCGCCAGCAGCCAATCGCATACTAGCGGGATTGAGCAGTTCTTC.

As to this clone: The sample contains more than one DNA sequence encoding this CDR3. The chain carries TRBV28 and TRBJ1-2, with no clear D. Trimming took 8 bases from V and 5 from J, leaving 12 bases between them. Germline V gives CDR1 MDHEN, CDR2 SYDVKM. There are 12 residues in the CDR3. CDR3 protein: CASSLLLYGYTF. For the CDR3, the DNA is TGTGCCAGCTCTCTCCTCTTGTATGGCTACACCTTC.

Concerning this clone: At the DNA level, this CDR3 is encoded by other sequences in the same sample as well. The V gene is TRBV28, the J gene TRBJ2-7; TRBD1 matches 7 bases. CDR3 length: 12 residues. Germline V gene lookup returns CDR1 MDHEN and CDR2 SYDVKM. J was trimmed by 6 bases and V by 3 bases; bases with no gene match: 2. CDR3 sequence reads: CASSLGQREQYF. The CDR3 DNA reads TGTGCCAGCAGTTTGGGACAGCGCGAGCAGTACTTC.

The chain employs TRBV28 and TRBJ1-1; 7 positions agree with TRBD1. Germline trimming cut 3 bases from V and 0 bases from J; bases unmatched to any gene: 7. The CDR3 covers 16 residues. The germline gives CDR1 MDHEN, CDR2 SYDVKM. CDR3 sequence reads: CASSFSTQGLNTEAFF. Here the CDR3 DNA reads TGTGCCAGCAGTTTCTCCACACAGGGGCTGAACACTGAAGCTTTCTTT.

V and J are TRBV5-1 and TRBJ2-7; 9 nucleotides agree with TRBD1. Germline CDR1 and CDR2: SGHRS and YFSETQ. Trimming cost V 4 bases and J 0 bases; bases outside gene matches: 5. This CDR3 has 15 amino acids. The CDR3 DNA reads as TGCGCCAGCAGCGGGACAGGGAGGGGCTCCTACGAGCAGTACTTC. Encoded protein: CASSGTGRGSYEQYF.

This chain joins TRBV7-2 and TRBJ2-1; perhaps TRBD2 as D (5 bases). Germline V gives CDR1 SGHTA, CDR2 FQGNSA. Between the trimmed V and J ends, which lost 1 base and 6 bases, there was a span of 16 bases. The CDR3 is 16 residues long. CDR3 amino acids: CASSLGVRVQGNEQFF. CDR3 sequence (DNA): TGTGCCAGCAGCTTAGGCGTGAGGGTTCAAGGCAATGAGCAGTTCTTC.

The chain recombines TRBV28 with TRBJ1-5; the D gene is possibly TRBD1 (6 bases). CDR1 is MDHEN and CDR2 is SYDVKM in the germline V gene. The CDR3 is 15 amino acids. V lost 4 bases, J lost 0 bases, and 10 bases lay in between. CDR3 sequence (DNA): TGTGCCAGCAGTTGGACAGTATATAGCAATCAGCCCCAGCATTTT. It encodes CASSWTVYSNQPQHF.

The V and J genes are TRBV27 and TRBJ2-3; D perhaps matches TRBD1 (6 bases). The CDR3 sequence is 16 residues long. Trimming cost V 5 bases and J 0 bases, with 15 bases left between them. Germline CDR1 and CDR2: MNHEY and SMNVEV (reference sequence). CDR3 bases: TGTGCCAGCAGTCAGACAGGAGCCCTAAGCACAGATACGCAGTATTTT. It translates to CASSQTGALSTDTQYF.

J is TRBJ1-5 and V is TRBV10-3; no clear D. Germline V CDR1 and CDR2: ENHRY, SYGVKD. V lost 0 bases, J lost 4 bases, and 4 bases lay in between. The CDR3 extends over 13 amino acids. The CDR3 DNA reads as TGTGCCATCAGTGAGTCGAGAAATCAGCCCCAGCATTTT. Encoded protein: CAISESRNQPQHF.

This clone was found a few times. The chain recombines TRBV5-1 with TRBJ1-3, with TRBD1 as a possible D gene (6 bases). V lost 6 bases and J 0 bases, leaving 10 bases between the germline ends. In germline, CDR1 is SGHRS, CDR2 YFSETQ. The CDR3 loop spans 14 amino acids. The CDR3, as DNA: TGCGCCAGCACACAGGGCTACTCTGGAAACACCATATATTTT. Residues: CASTQGYSGNTIYF. Supplemented by reference TRBV5-1 and TRBJ1-3, the full variable domain reads KAGVTQTPRYLIKTRGQQVTLSCSPISGHRSVSWYQQTPGQGLQFLFEYFSETQRNKGNFPGRFSGRQFSNSRSEMNVSTLELGDSALYLCASTQGYSGNTIYFGEGSWLTVV.

The rearrangement joins TRBV7-8 to TRBJ1-1; D gene ambiguous. Germline lookup yields CDR1 SGHVS and CDR2 FQNEAQ. The CDR3 spans 12 residues. Trimming took 5 bases from V and 5 from J, leaving 9 bases between them. Here the CDR3 reads CASSHPRTEAFF. The CDR3 nucleotides are TGTGCCAGCAGCCACCCACGGACTGAAGCTTTCTTT.

The chain links TRBV5-1 to TRBJ2-5, with D perhaps matching TRBD1 (5 bases). The germline V gene encodes CDR1 SGHRS and CDR2 YFSETQ. Trimming took 1 base from V and 0 from J, leaving 13 bases between them. There are 16 residues in the CDR3. CDR3 in amino acids: CASSLSQGRYQETQYF. The CDR3 region has the DNA TGCGCCAGCAGCTTGAGTCAGGGCCGGTACCAAGAGACCCAGTACTTC.

The rearrangement links TRBV28 to TRBJ2-3; D unclear. Between the trimmed V and J ends, which lost 8 bases and 3 bases, there was a span of 12 bases. This CDR3 spans 13 amino acids. Looked up from germline, CDR1 is MDHEN and CDR2 is SYDVKM. For the CDR3, the DNA is TGTGCCAGCCCTCCATCCGGGACAGATACGCAGTATTTT. This gives the protein CASPPSGTDTQYF.

This CDR3 reads CATSRDSGWGMNTEAFF. The DNA of the CDR3 is TGTGCCACCAGCAGAGATTCAGGTTGGGGCATGAACACTGAAGCTTTCTTT. The rearrangement uses TRBV15 and TRBJ1-1; tentatively, D is TRBD1 (5 bases). This CDR3 has 17 amino acids. The germline V and J ends were trimmed by 0 bases and 0 bases, with 14 bases remaining between them. In germline, CDR1 is LNHNV, CDR2 YYDKDF (reference sequence).

In its sample, this clone was seen a few times. This rearrangement joins TRBV3-1 (or the pseudogene TRBV3-2) to TRBJ2-6; 8 nucleotides match TRBD1. J was trimmed by 4 bases and V by 0 bases; bases with no gene match: 5. The CDR3 runs to 17 residues. Germline CDR1 reads LGHDT; CDR2 reads YNNKEL (reference sequence). CDR3 in amino acids: CASSQEDRGAGANVLTF. The CDR3 DNA sequence: TGTGCCAGCAGCCAAGAAGACAGGGGAGCCGGGGCCAACGTCCTGACTTTC.